The 29 T cell receptor beta chains below come from one sample, sequenced in a study of CD8+CD57+ T cells in acquired aplastic anemia. For CDR3 and TCR beta VDJ profiling, genomic DNA was the template used. TCRdb redid the calling of the reads with MiXCR, one entry per CDR3 protein. This sample has roughly 200,000 distinct CDR3 sequences, with more than 60% found just once. Patients who underwent sequencing had shown CD8+CD57+ cell expansion by flow cytometry. Material: sorted CD4+, CD8+, or CD8+CD57+ T cells (not recorded which) from PBMCs. The receptor source for this set is a human donor with aplastic anemia.

The chain uses TRBV10-3 and TRBJ1-1; the D is unclear. This CDR3 region has 13 residues. Germline CDR1 reads ENHRY; CDR2 reads SYGVKD. Deletions cut 6 bases from V and 3 bases from J, with 11 bases between. CDR3 in DNA: TGTGCCATCAGGGACGGGAGGTACACTGAAGCTTTCTTT. This codes for CAIRDGRYTEAFF.

V and J are TRBV5-1 and TRBJ2-3; TRBD1 aligns across 7 bases. This CDR3 is built from 15 residues. CDR1 and CDR2 from the germline V gene are SGHRS and YFSETQ. The trim removed 0 bases at V and 5 bases at J, leaving 6 bases unmatched. CDR3 protein: CASSLEAGGRDTQYF. The CDR3 DNA follows: TGCGCCAGCAGCTTGGAGGCAGGGGGACGAGATACGCAGTATTTT.

In its sample, this clonotype was seen once. This chain connects TRBV9 to TRBJ2-1; D may match TRBD1 or TRBD2 (5 bases each). The CDR3 is made up of 11 amino acids. The germline V and J ends were trimmed by 2 bases and 9 bases, with 6 bases remaining between them. Germline lookup yields CDR1 SGDLS and CDR2 YYNGEE. CDR3 protein: CASSVGVEQFF. DNA for the CDR3: TGTGCCAGCAGCGTGGGGGTTGAGCAGTTCTTC.

CDR3 sequence reads: CSAPRQGGDEQFF. CDR3 nucleotides: TGCAGTGCTCCGAGACAGGGTGGGGATGAGCAGTTCTTC. The chain is built from TRBV20-1 and TRBJ2-1; 7 positions agree with TRBD1. Germline CDR1 and CDR2: DFQATT and SNEGSKA (reference sequence). The trim removed 5 bases at V and 8 bases at J, leaving 9 bases unmatched. The CDR3 is 13 amino acids.

The rearrangement joins TRBV20-1 to TRBJ1-5; 7 positions agree with TRBD1. Germline values: CDR1 DFQATT, CDR2 SNEGSKA (reference sequence). V lost 0 bases and J lost 2; bases outside the gene matches: 1. CDR3 length equals 14 residues. For the CDR3, the DNA is TGCAGTGCTAGAGAAGACAGGGGCAATCAGCCCCAGCATTTT. Encoded protein: CSAREDRGNQPQHF.

This clonotype was observed a few times. The rearrangement joins TRBV7-3 to TRBJ1-2; 8 bases fit TRBD1. V was clipped by 3 bases and J by 7 bases; unmatched bases: 4. The germline V gene encodes CDR1 SGHTA and CDR2 FQGTGA. This CDR3 region has 13 residues. CDR3 sequence (DNA): TGTGCCAGCAGCTTTCAGGGGGCGGGTGGCTACACCTTC. Its protein is CASSFQGAGGYTF.

V and J are TRBV19 and TRBJ2-7; 7 positions match TRBD1. The ends lost 9 bases at V and 2 bases at J; junction bases unmatched: 16. The germline CDR1 and CDR2 sequences are LNHDA and SQIVND (reference sequence). The CDR3 covers 16 residues. The CDR3 region is CASSLGGRGFPYEQYF. In DNA form, the CDR3 reads TGTGCCAGCAGCTTAGGGGGCAGGGGGTTTCCCTACGAGCAGTACTTC.

This chain links TRBV9 with TRBJ2-7, with D perhaps matching TRBD1 (6 bases). Looked up from germline, CDR1 is SGDLS and CDR2 is YYNGEE. V gave up 1 base and J gave up 2 bases, with 13 bases separating them. The CDR3 has 15 amino acids. Here the CDR3 reads CASSVNPGDAYEQYF. CDR3 DNA sequence: TGTGCCAGCAGCGTAAATCCAGGGGACGCCTACGAGCAGTACTTC.

The genes are TRBV20-1 and TRBJ2-5, with 9 bases identical to TRBD2. The V gene end was trimmed by 5 bases and the J gene end by 3 bases; junction bases not matched to a gene: 7. This CDR3 contains 14 residues. Germline lookup yields CDR1 DFQATT and CDR2 SNEGSKA (reference sequence). In DNA, the CDR3 is TGCAGTGCTGGCGTGGGACTAGCAGAAGAGACCCAGTACTTC. This translates into CSAGVGLAEETQYF.

A note on this clonotype: One base away lies a much larger clone, so this may be a sequencing read error. CDR3 in DNA: TGTGCCAGCAGCTTCCGGGGGGCGGACTACGAGCAGTACTTC. Translation: CASSFRGADYEQYF. The chain recombines TRBV7-2 with TRBJ2-7, with D possibly matching TRBD2 (7 bases). Trimming removed 3 bases at V and 3 bases at J, with 12 bases between. This CDR3 spans 14 amino acids. Germline assignment: CDR1 SGHTA and CDR2 FQGNSA. The variable domain in full, completed from reference TRBV7-2 and TRBJ2-7, reads GAGVSQSPSNKVTEKGKDVELRCDPISGHTALYWYRQSLGQGLEFLIYFQGNSAPDKSGLPSDRFSAERTGGSVSTLTIQRTQQEDSAVYLCASSFRGADYEQYFGPGTRLTVT.

The rearrangement links TRBV14 to TRBJ2-7, with 7 bases that match TRBD2. Germline CDR1 reads SGHDN; CDR2 reads FVKESK. Trimming cost V 3 bases and J 4 bases; bases outside gene matches: 9. This CDR3 is 15 amino acids long. The CDR3 spells CASSHEDSGGYEQYF. The CDR3 DNA follows: TGTGCCAGCAGCCACGAGGACTCGGGGGGTTACGAGCAGTACTTC.

In its sample, this clonotype was seen many times. The CDR3 spells CASSQEQFNYGYTF. CDR3 DNA sequence: TGCGCCAGCAGCCAAGAACAGTTCAACTATGGCTACACCTTC. The chain recombines TRBV4-1 with TRBJ1-2; D remains unclear. The CDR3 consists of 14 residues. V lost 0 bases to trimming and J lost 2 bases, with 7 bases between them. The germline CDR1 and CDR2 sequences are MGHRA and YSYEKL.

This chain uses TRBV6-2 or TRBV6-3 with TRBJ1-1; TRBD1 might be the D (5 bases). The germline V gene encodes CDR1 MNHEY and CDR2 SVGEGT. Deletions cut 2 bases from V and 1 base from J, with 11 bases between. This CDR3 has 15 amino acids. The CDR3 DNA reads TGTGCCAGCAGTTACCCCGAGGGGAGGAACACTGAAGCTTTCTTT. Protein product: CASSYPEGRNTEAFF.

There are many counts of this clonotype. This chain joins TRBV19 and TRBJ2-3; D ambiguous. Trimming stripped 3 bases from V and 6 bases from J, with 19 bases between. Germline CDR1 is LNHDA and CDR2 is SQIVND (reference sequence). The CDR3 is 16 amino acids. The CDR3: CASSIREVSPRDTQYF. The CDR3 region has the DNA TGTGCCAGTAGTATTCGAGAGGTGTCCCCCCGGGATACGCAGTATTTT.

This sequence joins TRBV20-1 and TRBJ2-5; D gene unclear. CDR3 length: 12 residues. CDR1 DFQATT and CDR2 SNEGSKA come from the germline V gene (reference sequence). Trimming shortened V by 2 bases and J by 3 bases, and 7 bases separated the two germline ends. CDR3 sequence: CSARWGEETQYF. For the CDR3, the DNA is TGCAGTGCTAGATGGGGTGAAGAGACCCAGTACTTC.

There are many counts of this clonotype. The gene calls are TRBV12-3 or TRBV12-4 and TRBJ1-1; the D gene is possibly TRBD1 (5 bases). CDR3 length equals 14 residues. V was cut by 1 base and J by 4 bases, with 10 bases left in between. The DNA of the CDR3 is TGTGCCAGCAGTTTAGGGGACGTGAGCACTGAAGCTTTCTTT. This sequence encodes CASSLGDVSTEAFF.

Only a few counts were recorded for this clonotype. The chain employs TRBV20-1 and TRBJ1-6; a weak D match, TRBD1 (5 bases). Trimming took 1 base from V and 13 from J, leaving 23 bases between them. The CDR3 runs to 16 residues. Germline V CDR1 and CDR2: DFQATT, SNEGSKA (reference sequence). The CDR3 DNA is TGCAGTGCTAGAGGGTCGATCGGGGGACTGCCGGTTCCCCTCCACTTT. Amino acids: CSARGSIGGLPVPLHF.

V is TRBV24-1 and J is TRBJ1-1, with 8 bases fitting TRBD1. CDR1 and CDR2 from the germline V gene are KGHDR and SFDVKD. The CDR3 runs 16 residues. The ends lost 9 bases at V and 1 base at J; junction bases unmatched: 12. CDR3 residues: CATGVKSGQGNTEAFF. DNA for the CDR3: TGTGCCACCGGTGTGAAGTCCGGACAGGGGAACACTGAAGCTTTCTTT.

Concerning this clonotype itself: One end of the junction varies from germline; a read error may be responsible. The V call is TRBV10-3, the J call TRBJ2-5; 11 nucleotides match TRBD2. CDR3 length: 14 amino acids. CDR1 ENHRY and CDR2 SYGVKD come from the germline V gene. The CDR3 is CASSRLAGQETQYF. CDR3 DNA sequence: TGTGCCAGCAGTCGACTAGCGGGGCAAGAGACCCAGTACTTC.

This rearrangement joins TRBV10-3 to TRBJ2-3; 7 bases agree with TRBD2. CDR1 and CDR2 from the germline V gene are ENHRY and SYGVKD. V gave up 4 bases and J gave up 2 bases; unmatched junction bases: 3. The CDR3 consists of 14 residues. CDR3 sequence: CAISGSGITDTQYF. CDR3 DNA sequence: TGTGCCATCAGTGGCAGCGGGATCACAGATACGCAGTATTTT.

This sequence joins TRBV6-5 and TRBJ2-2; the D gene could be TRBD1 or TRBD2 (5 bases each). This CDR3 is 16 amino acids long. CDR1 and CDR2 (germline): MNHEY, SVGAGI. Trimming removed 6 bases at V and 6 bases at J, with 20 bases between. CDR3 in DNA: TGTGCCAGCAGATCACCCGGGGCGTCTTCGGCCGGGGAGCTGTTTTTT. Amino acid sequence: CASRSPGASSAGELFF.

The chain employs TRBV7-2 and TRBJ2-7; 8 bases fit TRBD1. The CDR3 spans 15 residues. CDR1 is SGHTA, CDR2 FQGNSA, per germline. Losses at the gene ends were 2 bases for V and 4 bases for J; bases not matched to a gene: 7. The CDR3 nucleotides read TGTGCCAGCAGCTTATTGTCAGGGGGCTGGTACGAGCAGTACTTC. Its protein is CASSLLSGGWYEQYF.

V usage is TRBV7-2 and J usage is TRBJ2-7; TRBD2 matches 8 bases. With 6 bases clipped from V and 7 bases from J, the junction kept 5 bases outside the gene matches. Germline values: CDR1 SGHTA, CDR2 FQGNSA. The CDR3 is 12 amino acids. The CDR3 nucleotides read TGTGCCAGCAGTTCGGGGGGGAGTGAGCAGTACTTC. It is translated as CASSSGGSEQYF.

CDR3 region: CASSYGGGAGETQYF. For the CDR3, the DNA is TGTGCCAGCAGCTACGGGGGCGGGGCTGGGGAGACCCAGTACTTC. This chain uses TRBV7-2 with TRBJ2-5, with D perhaps TRBD1 or TRBD2 (6 bases each). The germline gives CDR1 SGHTA, CDR2 FQGNSA. This CDR3 has 15 residues. Trimming took 4 bases from V and 5 from J, leaving 17 bases between them.

This chain connects TRBV7-8 to TRBJ2-3; D is unresolved. Germline loops: CDR1 SGHVS, CDR2 FQNEAQ. Trimming left V 4 bases short and J 0 bases short, with 8 bases between. The CDR3 is 14 amino acids. This chain's CDR3 is CASSYVESTDTQYF. The CDR3 coding sequence is TGTGCCAGCAGCTATGTAGAGAGCACAGATACGCAGTATTTT.

This clonotype was picked up many times. This rearrangement joins TRBV5-1 to TRBJ2-4; D may be TRBD1 (5 bases). Germline values: CDR1 SGHRS, CDR2 YFSETQ. Trimming stripped 0 bases from V and 4 bases from J, with 5 bases between. The CDR3 is 13 residues long. The DNA of the CDR3 is TGCGCCAGCAGCTTGGACAGGAAAAACATTCAGTACTTC. As protein: CASSLDRKNIQYF. The full variable domain, completed using reference TRBV5-1 and TRBJ2-4, is KAGVTQTPRYLIKTRGQQVTLSCSPISGHRSVSWYQQTPGQGLQFLFEYFSETQRNKGNFPGRFSGRQFSNSRSEMNVSTLELGDSALYLCASSLDRKNIQYFGAGTRLSVL.

The chain links TRBV4-3 to TRBJ2-2, with D perhaps matching TRBD1 or TRBD2 (5 bases each). Trimming removed 5 bases at V and 3 bases at J, with 13 bases between. The CDR3 is 15 amino acids. CDR1 LGHNA and CDR2 YSLEER come from the germline V gene. The CDR3 nucleotides read TGCGCCAGCAGCTACGTAGGGGAGTACACCGGGGAGCTGTTTTTT. The encoded protein is CASSYVGEYTGELFF.

The chain carries TRBV5-1 and TRBJ2-5, with D unclear. The V and J ends lost 0 bases and 5 bases respectively, with 17 bases between them. The germline V gene has CDR1 SGHRS and CDR2 YFSETQ. CDR3 length equals 16 residues. The CDR3 region is CASSLALLSTLETQYF. The CDR3 DNA reads as TGCGCCAGCAGCTTGGCCCTATTATCTACTCTGGAGACCCAGTACTTC.

The chain combines TRBV20-1 with TRBJ2-7; a weak D match, TRBD2 (5 bases). The CDR3 extends over 12 amino acids. V lost 7 bases and J 4 bases, leaving 14 bases between the germline ends. From germline, CDR1 is DFQATT and CDR2 SNEGSKA (reference sequence). Here the CDR3 DNA reads TGCAGTGTTCGAGGGCCCGGTTACGAGCAGTACTTC. Translating it yields CSVRGPGYEQYF.